The clone carrying this T cell receptor beta chain appeared a single time. These data belong to a study of blood T cell repertoires in COVID-19. How the authors handled the data: Amplified reference gene primers provided the basis for estimating nucleated cell counts. Some clones are missing from TCRdb's copy, which holds only in-frame ones; the method was immunoSEQ multiplex PCR. For V, J and clone size, that table is used; D and trimming come from the DNA. The sample holds approximately 59,000 clones, 89% seen once. CDR3 length: 13 amino acids. The V and J ends lost 4 bases and 3 bases, in that order; junction bases with no gene match: 3. Per the germline V gene, CDR1 is SGHRS and CDR2 is YFSETQ.

This TCR came from a human donor in a cohort sampled during active COVID-19. V usage is TRBV5-1 and J usage is TRBJ2-5; 7 bases agree with TRBD1. Specimen: peripheral blood. CDR3 sequence reads: CASSTGQKETQYF. DNA of the CDR3: TGCGCCAGCAGCACGGGACAGAAAGAGACCCAGTACTTC.